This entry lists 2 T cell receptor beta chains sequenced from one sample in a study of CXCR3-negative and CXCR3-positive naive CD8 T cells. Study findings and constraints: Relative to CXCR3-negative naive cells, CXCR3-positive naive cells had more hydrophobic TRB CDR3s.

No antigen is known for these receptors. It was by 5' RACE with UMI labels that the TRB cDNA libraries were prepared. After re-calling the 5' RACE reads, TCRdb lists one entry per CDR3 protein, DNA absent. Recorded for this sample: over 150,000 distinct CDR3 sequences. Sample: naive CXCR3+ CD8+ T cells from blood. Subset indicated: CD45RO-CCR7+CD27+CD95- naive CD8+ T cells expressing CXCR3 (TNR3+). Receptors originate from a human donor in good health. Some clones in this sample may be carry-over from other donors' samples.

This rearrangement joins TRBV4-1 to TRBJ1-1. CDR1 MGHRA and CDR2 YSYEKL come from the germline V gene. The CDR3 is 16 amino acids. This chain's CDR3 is CASRDTLGIRDTEAFF.

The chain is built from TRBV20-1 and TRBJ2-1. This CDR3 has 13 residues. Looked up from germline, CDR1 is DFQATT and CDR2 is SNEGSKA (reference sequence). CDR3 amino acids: CSARVNSYNEQFF.